This entry describes one T cell receptor (beta chain). This clone is a singleton in its sample. There is no known antigen for this receptor. No base quality values were provided; no much bigger clone lies one nucleotide off. Whole blood was collected in K2EDTA tubes by collaborating institutions according to the institutions' own protocols. For TCRbeta analysis, collaborators shipped samples in one of three forms: frozen whole blood, isolated PBMCs, or DNA extracted from either of those sample types. This entry belongs to a study of blood T cell repertoires in COVID-19 (dated by TCRdb to 2018 to 2021). For context, the study as a whole: Collaborator samples came from the United States, Italy and Spain and covered acute and convalescent phases of COVID-19. The repertoires were released in a freely available public database meant as a resource for research on the immune response to SARS-CoV-2. The dataset comprised deeply sampled blood TCRbeta repertoires from subjects exposed to, actively infected with, or recovered from COVID-19. The material from the prospective study consisted of cDNA or gDNA derived from T cells, B-cell-depleted T cells, or PBMCs. Nearly every sample came with metadata listing a de-identified subject ID, COVID-19 status, age in years and sex. The samples were drawn from the first 160 participants of the ongoing ImmuneRACE study and from 1,254 subjects provided by 6 global collaborators. Where available, HLA class I and class II types were taken from metadata supplied by the sample provider and were not determined by assay-based typing.

General study outcomes and caveats: How much clinical and demographic metadata was included differed by source and by participant, and the metadata was provided uncurated.

The immunoSEQ Assay, a bias-controlled multiplex PCR, was used to amplify TCRbeta CDR3 regions from genomic DNA. The study's processing was this. Nucleated cell counts per sample were estimated from amplification of reference gene primers within the assay. To quantify the absolute abundance of each unique TCRbeta CDR3 rearrangement, sequence reads were collapsed and filtered. For each sample, productive Simpson clonality was calculated as the square root of Simpson's diversity index across productive rearrangements. TCRdb mirrors the immuneACCESS table, restricted to in-frame sequences. Some clones are absent from its copies; in checked studies, under half trace to an unresolved V gene, and the reason for the others is unknown. V, J and clone size reflect that table, while D and trimming were determined from the DNA. This sample holds some 150,000 clones; approximately 83% were observed only once. The top ten clonotypes cover about 3% of the sample.

The CDR3 spans 14 residues, from the cysteine through the phenylalanine. The CDR3 DNA has 42 bases and is translated from base 1. From the germline V gene, CDR1 is LGHNA and CDR2 is YNFKEQ. The junction carries 14 bases between V and J, which are trimmed by 1 base and 8 bases respectively. The sequence is built from TRBV4-2 and TRBJ1-2; perhaps TRBD1 is the D gene, with 5 bases matching. The sample comprised peripheral blood. The sequence was collected from a woman of 80 years or more with acute or convalescent COVID-19. Here the CDR3 is given as CASSQGRQGGGYTF. The bases are TGTGCCAGCAGCCAAGGACGGCAGGGTGGGGGCTACACCTTC.